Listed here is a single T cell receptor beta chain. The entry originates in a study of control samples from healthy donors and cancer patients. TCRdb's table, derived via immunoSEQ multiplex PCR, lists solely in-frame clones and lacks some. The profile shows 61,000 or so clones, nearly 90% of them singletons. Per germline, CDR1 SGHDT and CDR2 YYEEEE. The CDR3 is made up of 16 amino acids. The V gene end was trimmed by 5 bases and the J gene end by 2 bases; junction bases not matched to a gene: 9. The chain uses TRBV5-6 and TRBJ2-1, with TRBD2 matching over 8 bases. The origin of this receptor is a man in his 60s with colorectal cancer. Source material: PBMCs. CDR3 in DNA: TGTGCCAGCAGTTTGAAGCGGGGGTCAACCTACAATGAGCAGTTCTTC. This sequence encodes CASSLKRGSTYNEQFF.